This TCR beta chain comes out of a study of blood T cells in healthy people across ages. Findings of the study overall: For the donors, CMV status was unknown and possibly confounded expanded clonotype changes. When one million T cells were used, diversity estimates were thought to be underestimates. Roughly linear age-related decline in beta diversity appeared, significant by age approximately 41.

Primed by a sample-barcoded 5' primer and a J-beta primer mix, a second PCR proceeded for roughly 7 to 11 cycles. Every molecule of cDNA carried a tag from a template-switch adaptor with 12 random nucleotides. TCRdb itself ran the 5' RACE reads through MiXCR, one entry per CDR3 protein. Of 590,000 or so distinct CDR3 sequences listed, 25% to 35% are singletons. The CDR3 is 14 residues long. The V gene's germline CDR1 is SGHRS and CDR2 YFSETQ. Trimming removed 0 bases at V and 5 bases at J, with 11 bases between. This clonotype was counted ten times or more. Its cognate antigen is unknown. The sample consisted of blood. The sequence came from a woman over 75 in good health. The chain uses TRBV5-1 and TRBJ1-2; D ambiguous. CDR3 sequence (DNA): TGCGCCAGCAGCTTGGATGGGTCGTATTATGGCTACACCTTC. Translated: CASSLDGSYYGYTF.